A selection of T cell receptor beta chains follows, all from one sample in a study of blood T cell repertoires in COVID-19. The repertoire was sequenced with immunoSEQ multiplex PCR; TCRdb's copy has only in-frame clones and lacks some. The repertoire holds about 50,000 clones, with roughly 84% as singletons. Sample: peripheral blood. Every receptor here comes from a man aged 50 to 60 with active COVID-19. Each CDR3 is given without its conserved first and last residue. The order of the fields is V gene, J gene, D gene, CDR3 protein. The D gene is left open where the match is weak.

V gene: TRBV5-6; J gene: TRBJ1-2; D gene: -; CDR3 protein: ASTRRDYGYT
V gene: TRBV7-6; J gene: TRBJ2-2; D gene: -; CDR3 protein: ASSPTLSAGNTGELF
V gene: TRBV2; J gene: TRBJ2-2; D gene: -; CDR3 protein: ASSTGWGTGELF
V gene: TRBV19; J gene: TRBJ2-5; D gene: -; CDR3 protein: ASSPFHGGEQETQY
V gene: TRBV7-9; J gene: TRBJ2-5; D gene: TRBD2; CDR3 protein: ASSQVSGTSFETQY
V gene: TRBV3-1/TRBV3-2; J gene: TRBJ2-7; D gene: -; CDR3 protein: ASSQEHSYEQY
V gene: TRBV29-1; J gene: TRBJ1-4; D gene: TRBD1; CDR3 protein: SANRGFTNEKLF
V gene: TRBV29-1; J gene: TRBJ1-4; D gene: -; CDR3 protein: SVEMGASNEKLF
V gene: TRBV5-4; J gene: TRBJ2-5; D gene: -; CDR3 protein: ASSSDGREGTQY
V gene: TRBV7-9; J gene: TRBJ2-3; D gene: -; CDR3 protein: ASSSVGNRQDTQY
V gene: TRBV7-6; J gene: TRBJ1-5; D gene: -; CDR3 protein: ASSLSGGINQPQH
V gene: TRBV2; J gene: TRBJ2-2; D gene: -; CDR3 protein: ATRDNFAVGELF
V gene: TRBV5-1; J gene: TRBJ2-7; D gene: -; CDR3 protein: ASSPSRQGGEQY
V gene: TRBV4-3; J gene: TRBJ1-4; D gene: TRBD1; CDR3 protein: ASSHWDSGNEKLF
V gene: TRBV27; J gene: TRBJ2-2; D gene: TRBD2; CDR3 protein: ASSPAGLAGASTGELF
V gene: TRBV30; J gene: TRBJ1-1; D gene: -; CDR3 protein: AWSVLGGEAF
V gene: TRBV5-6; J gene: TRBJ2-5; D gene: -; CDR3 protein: ASSLGWAGRNQETQY
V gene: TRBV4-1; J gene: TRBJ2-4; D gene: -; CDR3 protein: ASSQDLAAKNIQY
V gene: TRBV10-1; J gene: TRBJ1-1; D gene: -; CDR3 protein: ASSETGTEAF
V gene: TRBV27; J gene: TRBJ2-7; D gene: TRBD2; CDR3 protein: ASSLEGRGNEQY
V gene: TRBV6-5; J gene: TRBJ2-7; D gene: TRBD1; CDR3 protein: ASRSDRDSLYEQY
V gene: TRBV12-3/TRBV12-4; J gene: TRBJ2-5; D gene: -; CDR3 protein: ASSGPRRETQY
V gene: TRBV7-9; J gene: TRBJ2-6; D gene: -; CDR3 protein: ASSLQFGSGSGANVLT
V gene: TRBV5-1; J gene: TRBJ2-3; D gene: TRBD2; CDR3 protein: ASSLAALAGFSDTQY
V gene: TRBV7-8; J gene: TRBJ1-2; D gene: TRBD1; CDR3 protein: ASSNRDRGYGYT
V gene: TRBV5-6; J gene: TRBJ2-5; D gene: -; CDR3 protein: ASSHEWETQY
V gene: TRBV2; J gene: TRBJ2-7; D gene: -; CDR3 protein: ASRLYEQY
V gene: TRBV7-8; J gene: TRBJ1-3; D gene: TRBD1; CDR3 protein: ASSGTVKPGNTIY
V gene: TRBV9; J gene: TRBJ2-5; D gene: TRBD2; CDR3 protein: ARSAGGETQY
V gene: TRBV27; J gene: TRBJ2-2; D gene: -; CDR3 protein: ASTKQSTNTGELF
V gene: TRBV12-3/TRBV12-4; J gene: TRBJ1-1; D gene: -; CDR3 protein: ASRARGGTEAF
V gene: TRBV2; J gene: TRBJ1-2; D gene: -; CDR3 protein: ASSTDINYGYT
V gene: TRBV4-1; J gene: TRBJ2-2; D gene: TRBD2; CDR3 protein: ASSQEFGRETGELF
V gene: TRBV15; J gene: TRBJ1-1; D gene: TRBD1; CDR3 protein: ATSRVTGGASPEAF
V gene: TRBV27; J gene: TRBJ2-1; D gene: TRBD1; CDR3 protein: ASSSKPNRGRGNEQF
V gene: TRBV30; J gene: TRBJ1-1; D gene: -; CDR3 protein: AWSRQLNTEAF
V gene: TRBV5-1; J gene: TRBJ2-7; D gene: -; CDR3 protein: ASSSEPAPYEQY
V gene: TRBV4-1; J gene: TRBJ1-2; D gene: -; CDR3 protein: ASRLGVSSLNYGYT
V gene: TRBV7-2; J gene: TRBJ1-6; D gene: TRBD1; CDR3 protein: ASSRDSSNSPLH
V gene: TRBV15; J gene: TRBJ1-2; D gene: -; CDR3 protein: ATSRAGSWGYT
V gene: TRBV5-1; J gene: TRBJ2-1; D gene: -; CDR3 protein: ASSLNGDNEQF
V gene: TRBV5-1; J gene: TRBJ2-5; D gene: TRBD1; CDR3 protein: ASSPERGTEETQY
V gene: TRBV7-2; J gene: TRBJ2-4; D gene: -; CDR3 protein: ASSPGLAKNIQY
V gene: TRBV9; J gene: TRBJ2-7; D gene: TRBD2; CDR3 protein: ASSDRGTSGGDEQY
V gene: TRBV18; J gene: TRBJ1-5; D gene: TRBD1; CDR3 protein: ASSPLGPGTGVNQPQH
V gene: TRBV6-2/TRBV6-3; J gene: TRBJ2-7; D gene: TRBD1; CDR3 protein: ASSYSGEPGQGYYEQY
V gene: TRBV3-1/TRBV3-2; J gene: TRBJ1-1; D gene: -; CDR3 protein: ASRGGNTEAF
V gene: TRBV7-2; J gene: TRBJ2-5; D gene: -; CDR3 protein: ASSLVTEDQY
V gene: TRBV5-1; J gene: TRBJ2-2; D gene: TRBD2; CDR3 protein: ASSREGTSGVTGELF
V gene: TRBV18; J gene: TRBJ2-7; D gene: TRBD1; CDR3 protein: ASSPSQGADYEQY
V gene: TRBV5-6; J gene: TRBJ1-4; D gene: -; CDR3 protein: ASSFGTERATNEKLF
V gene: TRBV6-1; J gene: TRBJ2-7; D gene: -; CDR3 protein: ASSESHTNYEQY
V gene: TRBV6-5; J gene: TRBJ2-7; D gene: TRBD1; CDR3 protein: ASTTWGQLYEQY
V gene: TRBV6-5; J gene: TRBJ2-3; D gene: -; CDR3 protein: ASSYSRGAPTDTQY
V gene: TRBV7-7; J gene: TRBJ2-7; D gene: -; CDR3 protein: ASSPSGSGYEQY
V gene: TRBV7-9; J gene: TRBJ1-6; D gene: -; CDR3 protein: ASSLATGNSPLH
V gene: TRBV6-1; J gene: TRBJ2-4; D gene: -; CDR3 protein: ASSEGGIMDIQY
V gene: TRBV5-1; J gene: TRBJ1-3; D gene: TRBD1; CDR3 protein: ASSLAGTGALGNTIY
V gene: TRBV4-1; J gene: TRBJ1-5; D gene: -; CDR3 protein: ASSHYGKNQPQH
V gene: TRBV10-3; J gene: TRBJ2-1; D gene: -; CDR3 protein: AISAESASYNEQF